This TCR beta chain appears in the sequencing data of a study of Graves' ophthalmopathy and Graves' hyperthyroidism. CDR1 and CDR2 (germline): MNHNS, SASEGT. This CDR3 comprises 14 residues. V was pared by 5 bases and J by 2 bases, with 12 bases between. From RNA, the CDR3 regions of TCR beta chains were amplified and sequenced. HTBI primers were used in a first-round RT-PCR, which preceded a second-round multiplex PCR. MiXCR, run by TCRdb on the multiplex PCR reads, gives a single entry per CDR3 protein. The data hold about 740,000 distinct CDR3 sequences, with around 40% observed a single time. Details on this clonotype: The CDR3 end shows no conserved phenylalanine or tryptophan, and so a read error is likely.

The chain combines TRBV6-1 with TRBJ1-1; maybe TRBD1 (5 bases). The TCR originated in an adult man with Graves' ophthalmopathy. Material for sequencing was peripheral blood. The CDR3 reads CASSLWGTNTEAFS. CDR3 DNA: TGTGCCAGCAGTTTATGGGGCACCAACACTGAAGCTTTCTCT.